The T cell receptor beta chain described here comes from a study of shared clonotypes between healthy human individuals. Study-wide results and limits: Non-shared clonotypes had lower generation probabilities than clonotypes shared by all four sorted-subset donors.

Each replicate PCR on the sorted subsets used about 0.2 ug DNA (about 30,000 T cell genomes). The protocol was immunoSEQ multiplex PCR, while the TCRdb copy is restricted to in-frame clones and leaves out a portion. The data contain around 620,000 clones, roughly 96% of them singletons. The CDR3 totals 16 residues. Germline loops: CDR1 MRHNA, CDR2 SNTAGT. J lost 0 bases, V lost 2 bases, and 3 bases had no gene match. Regarding this clone: Its antigen is not identified.

Naive CD8 cells lacked CD45RO, underwent positive selection for CCR7 and left out terminally differentiated effector memory CD45RA+ cells. This TCR derives from a woman aged 25 to 39 in good health. The chain recombines TRBV6-4 with TRBJ2-2; 7 bases are shared with TRBD2. Material for sequencing was naive CD8+ T cells sorted from blood. This CDR3 is CASSDQREANTGELFF. The CDR3, as DNA: TGTGCCAGCAGTGACCAGCGGGAAGCGAACACCGGGGAGCTGTTTTTT.